The clone carrying this T cell receptor (beta chain) was observed at least ten times. What it binds is not known. These data belong to a study of shared clonotypes between healthy human individuals. Whole-study results and caveats: Researchers found naive subsets generally carried larger estimated richness than memory subsets.

Measured with immunoSEQ multiplex PCR; TCRdb has only the in-frame clones, and not every one. The sample contains nearly 750,000 clones, 72% of which appear only once. The CDR3 is 15 residues long. Trimming shortened V by 5 bases and J by 0 bases, and 14 bases separated the two germline ends. The germline V gene encodes CDR1 LNHDA and CDR2 SQIVND (reference sequence). The source of this sequence is a woman under 40 in good health. Sequencing used memory CD4+ T cells sorted from blood. Indicated subset: CD45RA-negative fraction. V and J are TRBV19 and TRBJ2-7; maybe TRBD1 (5 bases). Here the CDR3 DNA reads TGTGCCAGTAGTCGGTGGGGCTCGAGCTCCTACGAGCAGTACTTC. It translates to CASSRWGSSSYEQYF.